This T cell receptor (beta chain) appears in the sequencing data of a study of Graves' ophthalmopathy and Graves' hyperthyroidism. Study context: Blood was drawn at initial diagnosis, before any treatment. Study-wide results and caveats: The blood repertoire also included most expanded thyroid clonotypes above 0.001 frequency.

The table lists this clonotype with many counts. Its antigen is unidentified. Additional autoimmune diseases, uncontrolled infections, pregnancy or lactation disqualified patients. Beta-chain TCR CDR3 regions were amplified from RNA transcripts. After a first-round RT-PCR with HTBI primers, a second-round multiplex PCR was run. TCRdb reanalysed the multiplex PCR reads using MiXCR and keeps one entry per CDR3 protein. The sample consists of 340,000 or so distinct CDR3 sequences, roughly a sixth of them appearing once. The TCR originated in an adult man with Graves' ophthalmopathy. The sequenced sample consisted of peripheral blood.

The DNA of the CDR3 is TGTGCCAGCAGCCGGGGACTTCAAGAGACCCAGTACTTC. It encodes CASSRGLQETQYF. The chain couples TRBV28 to TRBJ2-5, with D possibly matching TRBD2 (6 bases). The V gene's germline CDR1 is MDHEN and CDR2 SYDVKM. This CDR3 has 13 amino acids. The germline V and J ends were trimmed by 6 bases and 2 bases, with 10 bases remaining between them.